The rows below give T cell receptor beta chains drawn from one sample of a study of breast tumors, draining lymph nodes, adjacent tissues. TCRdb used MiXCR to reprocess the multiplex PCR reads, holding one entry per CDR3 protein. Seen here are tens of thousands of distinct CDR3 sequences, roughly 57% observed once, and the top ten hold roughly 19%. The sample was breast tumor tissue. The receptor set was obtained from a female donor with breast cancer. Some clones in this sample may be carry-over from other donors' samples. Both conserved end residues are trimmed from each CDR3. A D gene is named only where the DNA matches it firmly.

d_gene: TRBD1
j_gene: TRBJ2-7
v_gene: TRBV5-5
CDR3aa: ASSLEFLGQGAKEQY

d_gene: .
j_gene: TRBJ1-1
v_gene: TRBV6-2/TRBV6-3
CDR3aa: ASSYGPGTEAF

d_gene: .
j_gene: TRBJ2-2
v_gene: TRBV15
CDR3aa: ATSSHRPTGELF

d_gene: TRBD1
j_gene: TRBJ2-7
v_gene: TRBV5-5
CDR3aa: ASSSGQGYEQY

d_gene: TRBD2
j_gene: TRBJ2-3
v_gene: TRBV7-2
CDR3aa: ASSSGLETDTQY

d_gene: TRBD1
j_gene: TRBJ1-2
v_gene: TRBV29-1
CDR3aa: SVELPGTGVGYT

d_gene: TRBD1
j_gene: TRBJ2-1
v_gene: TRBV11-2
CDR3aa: ASSLDPFGTGINNEQF

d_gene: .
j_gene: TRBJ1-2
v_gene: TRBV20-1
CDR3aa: SAGQTGRANYGYT

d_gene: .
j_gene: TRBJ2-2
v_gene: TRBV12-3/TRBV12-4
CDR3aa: ASGPGELF

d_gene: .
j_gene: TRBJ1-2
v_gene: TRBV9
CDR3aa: ASSKDRNYGYT

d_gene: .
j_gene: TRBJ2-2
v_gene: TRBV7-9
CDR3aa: ASSLGPTPNTGELF

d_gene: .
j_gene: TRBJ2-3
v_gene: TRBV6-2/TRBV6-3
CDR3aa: ASSPGQWATDTQY

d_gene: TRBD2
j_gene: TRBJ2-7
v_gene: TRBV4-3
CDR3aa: ASSQREGGPNEQY

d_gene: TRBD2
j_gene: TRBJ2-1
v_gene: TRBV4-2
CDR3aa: ASSQESGGSYNEQF

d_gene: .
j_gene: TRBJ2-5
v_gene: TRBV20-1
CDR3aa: SAGRAGASETQY

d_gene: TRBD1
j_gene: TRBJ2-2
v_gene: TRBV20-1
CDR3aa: SARQDRGVGELF

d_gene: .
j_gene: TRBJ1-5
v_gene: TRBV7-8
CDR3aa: ASSLGTAYNQPQH

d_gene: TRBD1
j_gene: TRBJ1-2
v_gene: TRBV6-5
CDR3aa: ASSKGADYGYT

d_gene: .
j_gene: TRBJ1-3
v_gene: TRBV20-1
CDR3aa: SASRTSSSGNTIY

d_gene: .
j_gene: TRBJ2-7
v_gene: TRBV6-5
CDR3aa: ASSPTYASYEQY

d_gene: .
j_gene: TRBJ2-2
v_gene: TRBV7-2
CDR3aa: ASSIRVANTGELF

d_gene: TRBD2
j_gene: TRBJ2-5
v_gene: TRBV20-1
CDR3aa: SARTSGRGSQETQY